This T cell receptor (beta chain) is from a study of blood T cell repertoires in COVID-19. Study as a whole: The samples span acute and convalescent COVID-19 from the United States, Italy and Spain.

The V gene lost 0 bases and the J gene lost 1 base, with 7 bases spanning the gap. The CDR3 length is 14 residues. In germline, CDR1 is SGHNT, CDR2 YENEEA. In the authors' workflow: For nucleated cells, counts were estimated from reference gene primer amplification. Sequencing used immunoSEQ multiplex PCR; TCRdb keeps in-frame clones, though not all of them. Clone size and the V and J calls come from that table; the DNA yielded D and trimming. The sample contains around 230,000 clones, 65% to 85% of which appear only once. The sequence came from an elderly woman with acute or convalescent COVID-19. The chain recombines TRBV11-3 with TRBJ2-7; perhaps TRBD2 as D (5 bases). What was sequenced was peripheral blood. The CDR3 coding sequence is TGTGCCAGCAGCTTAGAGGGAGCTTCCTACGAGCAGTACTTC. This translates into CASSLEGASYEQYF.